This T cell receptor (beta chain) was recorded in a study of T cells in tumors after PD-1 blockade. Study background: Each patient got pembrolizumab 200 mg every 3 weeks or cemiplimab 350 mg every 2 weeks. During anti-PD-1 treatment, some patients continued daily vismodegib 150 mg.

CDR3 length: 13 residues. Trimming took off 3 bases at V and 0 bases at J, with 4 bases between the two ends. Genomic DNA template from tumor biopsies or peripheral blood, roughly 550 ng to 6,004 ng input. Sequencing was performed with immunoSEQ multiplex PCR; in TCRdb, only in-frame clones are kept and a portion is missing. The data contain tens of thousands of clones, 74% of them singletons. This specimen was PBMCs, taken after anti-PD-1 treatment. The chain recombines TRBV23-1 with TRBJ2-3; no definite D call. TRBV23-1 is known as an ORF, though its function is uncertain. The clonotype was recovered from a human donor with basal cell carcinoma. The CDR3 here is CASSQRSTDTQYF. DNA of the CDR3: TGCGCCAGCAGTCAGAGGAGCACAGATACGCAGTATTTT.